A selection of T cell receptor beta chains follows, all from one sample in a study of shared clonotypes between healthy human individuals. The protocol was immunoSEQ multiplex PCR, while the TCRdb copy is restricted to in-frame clones and leaves out a portion. Among more than 550,000 clones listed, 72% were seen once. Sequenced material: memory CD4+ T cells sorted from blood. The receptors come from a woman younger than 45 in good health. Each CDR3 is given with its conserved first and last residue. A D gene is named only where the DNA matches it firmly. Size is stated for part of the rows, as once, few or many counts, or as a class when the clone is expanded.

J,V,size,D,DNA,CDR3
TRBJ2-1,TRBV7-9,.,TRBD2,TGTGCCAGCAGCTTAGGGTCTAGCGGGCACAATGAGCAGTTCTTC,CASSLGSSGHNEQFF
TRBJ1-2,TRBV18,.,TRBD1,TGTGCCAGCTCACAACAGGGGAATGGCTACACCTTC,CASSQQGNGYTF
TRBJ2-3,TRBV4-2,.,TRBD2,TGTGCCAGCAGCCAAGATCGGGCTAGCGGGACAGATATGCAGTATTTT,CASSQDRASGTDMQYF
TRBJ1-1,TRBV5-1,.,.,TGCGCCAGCAGCGCCCGAGAGTCTACAGGAAACACTGAAGCTTTCTTT,CASSARESTGNTEAFF
TRBJ2-6,TRBV18,.,TRBD2,TGTGCCAGCTCACGACCGGGACTAGTGGCCAACGTCCTGACTTTC,CASSRPGLVANVLTF
TRBJ1-2,TRBV5-6,.,.,TGTGCCAGCCGGAGAGGGGGAGCTAACTATGGCTACACCTTC,CASRRGGANYGYTF
TRBJ1-5,TRBV10-3,.,.,TGTGCCATCAGTGAAACCGGGGGGCGTCAGCCCCAGCATTTT,CAISETGGRQPQHF
TRBJ2-4,TRBV7-2,.,TRBD2,TGTGCCAGCAGCCCCGGGACTAGCGGGATGGCCCGGTACTTC,CASSPGTSGMARYF
TRBJ1-5,TRBV19,few,.,TGTGCCAGTACCGCTGGGCACAGGGAAGATCAGCCCCAGCATTTT,CASTAGHREDQPQHF
TRBJ2-7,TRBV10-1,.,TRBD1,TGCGCCAGCAGTGAGGGAACAGGGGCCTACGAGCAGTACTTC,CASSEGTGAYEQYF
TRBJ1-4,TRBV30,once,.,TGTGCCTGGAGTGTATCCAGGTTGGAAGAAAAACTGTTTTTT,CAWSVSRLEEKLFF
TRBJ2-1,TRBV5-1,.,.,TGCGCCAGCAGCTTGCTGGCGGGCCGATACAATGAGCAGTTCTTC,CASSLLAGRYNEQFF
TRBJ2-3,TRBV7-3,.,TRBD2,TGTGCCAGCAGCCCCAAGACTAGCGCCACAGATACGCAGTATTTT,CASSPKTSATDTQYF
TRBJ2-7,TRBV5-1,.,.,TGCGCCAGCGCCTTCGGGACAACGTCCTCCTACGAGCAGTACTTC,CASAFGTTSSYEQYF
TRBJ1-2,TRBV5-6,once,.,TGTGCCAGCAGCTTGGGGCGGCTTCGGGGCTACACCTTC,CASSLGRLRGYTF
TRBJ2-7,TRBV14,many,.,TGTGCCAGCAGCCAAGGCGTTCTAAGGGGCGGGTCCTACGAGCAGTACTTC,CASSQGVLRGGSYEQYF
TRBJ1-5,TRBV28,.,.,TGTGCCAGCAGTGTGGACCCGCCGGGCAATCAGCCCCAGCATTTT,CASSVDPPGNQPQHF
TRBJ2-3,TRBV29-1,.,.,TGCAGCGGACTGGGACTGGGAGATACGCAGTATTTT,CSGLGLGDTQYF
TRBJ1-2,TRBV20-1,.,.,TGCAGTGCTTGGGGGCTCGGTGGCTACACCTTC,CSAWGLGGYTF
TRBJ1-5,TRBV6-6,few,.,TGTGCCAGCAAAGGGAGCAATCAGCCCCAGCATTTT,CASKGSNQPQHF
TRBJ2-3,TRBV6-4,many,.,TGTGCCAGCAGTGACGGGGAGAAAGATACGCAGTATTTT,CASSDGEKDTQYF
TRBJ1-1,TRBV6-5,.,.,TGTGCCAGCAGTGCTCAAGCTGGAGGTTGGACTGAAGCTTTCTTT,CASSAQAGGWTEAFF
TRBJ1-3,TRBV5-4,.,TRBD1,TGTGCCAGCAGCTCCGACAGGGAATTTGGAAACACCATATATTTT,CASSSDREFGNTIYF
TRBJ1-3,TRBV19,few,.,TGTGCCAGTAGTGTTGGGATGCTTGGAAACACCATATATTTT,CASSVGMLGNTIYF
TRBJ2-7,TRBV5-1,.,.,TGCGCCAGCAGCTTGGCCGACAGCAGATACGAGCAGTACTTC,CASSLADSRYEQYF
TRBJ2-3,TRBV7-3,.,TRBD1,TGTGCCAGCAGCTTAGGGCAGGGGGTAGGAGATACGCAGTATTTT,CASSLGQGVGDTQYF
TRBJ1-5,TRBV19,.,.,TGTGCCAGTAGGCCGAGGGCCCGGGGGGGACATCAGCCCCAGCATTTT,CASRPRARGGHQPQHF
TRBJ2-5,TRBV28,.,.,TGTGCCAGCGGAATAGTAGCGACAGAGACCCAGTACTTC,CASGIVATETQYF
TRBJ2-1,TRBV2,once,.,TGTGCCAGCAGTGTGATGGGTGAGCAGTTCTTC,CASSVMGEQFF
TRBJ1-4,TRBV7-9,.,.,TGTGCCAGCAGTCCCGGGCCCTCCCTTGAGAAACTGTTTTTT,CASSPGPSLEKLFF
TRBJ2-2,TRBV7-8,.,.,TGTGCCAGCAGCTTTCGGGGGCGGGATGGCACCGGGGAGCTGTTTTTT,CASSFRGRDGTGELFF